This TCR beta chain was profiled in a study of blood T cells in healthy people across ages. General study results and limits: Age brought a roughly linear fall in TCR beta diversity measured per million T cells.

Primers used in a second PCR of roughly 6 to 11 cycles were a sample-barcoded 5' primer and a J-beta primer mix. Template switching added a 12-random-nucleotide identifier to every cDNA molecule. A single record per CDR3 protein comes from TCRdb applying MiXCR to the 5' RACE reads. The table lists approximately 760,000 distinct CDR3 sequences, around 25% of them singletons. V dropped 5 bases and J dropped 2 bases, with 7 bases sitting between them. Per germline, CDR1 SGHRS and CDR2 YFSETQ. The CDR3 contains 12 residues. Concerning this clonotype: As yet, its antigen is unknown.

These data are also associated with another study on T cells of mothers and their children. Per that paper: Researchers report slightly higher, though non-significant, overlap in related mother-child pairs than in unrelated pairs.

The specimen was blood. The chain is built from TRBV5-1 and TRBJ2-5, with D unresolved. The sequence came from a boy younger than 18 in good health. The CDR3 nucleotides are TGCGCCAGCAGAGCGAATCAAGAGACCCAGTACTTC. It is translated as CASRANQETQYF.